Described below is a single T cell receptor beta chain sequence and its context. Its specificity is unknown. This entry comes from a study of cytotoxic CD8 clonotypes in ibrutinib-treated CLL. Across the whole study: There were 11 relapsed/refractory patients and around 15 treatment-naive patients, and under 18 were IGHV unmutated. Overall, some 25 responses were partial and 2 complete; following median approximately 65 months, approximately 15 patients stayed remitted and about twelve progressed.

The J segment lost 3 bases and the V segment lost 3 bases, leaving 4 bases of the junction unmatched. The CDR3 has 15 residues. Germline CDR1 reads SNHLY; CDR2 reads FYNNEI. Depths of 1 in 200,000 to 1 in 1 million T cells were the sequencing target. Assay: immunoSEQ multiplex PCR; the TCRdb copy retains only in-frame clones and omits some. The sample comprises 150,000 to 200,000 clones, around three quarters of which are singletons, and roughly 12% rests with the top ten. The study's findings and limits: Clonality climbed at ibrutinib response, then dropped toward baseline at progression.

The chain joins TRBV2 to TRBJ2-1, with TRBD2 identical over 8 bases. This clonotype was sampled from a human donor with chronic lymphocytic leukemia. This material consisted of PBMCs, taken after 24 months of ibrutinib treatment. The CDR3 DNA reads TGTGCCAGCAGTGATACTAGCGGCTTCTACAATGAGCAGTTCTTC. It yields the protein CASSDTSGFYNEQFF.